Below are 13 T cell receptor beta chains sequenced from a single sample in a study of human T cells and chemical hapten exposure. Time point noted: patch test 3, about 24 weeks after DPC sensitization. Treatment indicated: therapeutic diphenylcyclopropenone sensitization with weekly scalp DPC. TCRdb re-called the RACE reads with MiXCR, one entry per CDR3 protein. The sample lists approximately 86,000 distinct CDR3 sequences, approximately 11% seen once, with approximately 0.99% in the top ten. Sample: whole blood, taken in connection with sensitization to the hapten diphenylcyclopropenone (DPC). The receptors shown here come from a woman aged 25 to 39 with alopecia areata. Some clones in this sample may be carry-over from other donors' samples.

This clonotype was detected ten times or more. The DNA for the CDR3 is TGTGCCATCAGGCCGACAGGGGTGGTCGTGTCCCCTGAAGCTTTCTTT. Residues: CAIRPTGVVVSPEAFF. The rearrangement uses TRBV10-3 and TRBJ1-1; the match to TRBD1 covers 8 bases. This CDR3 has 16 residues. V dropped 6 bases and J dropped 6; count of bases not matched to a gene: 15. Germline assignment: CDR1 ENHRY and CDR2 SYGVKD.

The chain employs TRBV14 and TRBJ2-1, with unresolved D. Germline V lookup: CDR1 SGHDN, CDR2 FVKESK. The CDR3 runs 14 residues. Trimming pared 1 base from V and 7 bases from J, leaving 11 bases between. Written as DNA, the CDR3 is TGTGCCAGCAGCCAAGGTTACCTCGGGAATGAGCAGTTCTTC. It codes for CASSQGYLGNEQFF.

This clonotype has ten or more counts. The chain employs TRBV4-3 and TRBJ2-3; D remains ambiguous. V was clipped by 1 base and J by 1 base, with 15 bases between them. There are 17 residues in the CDR3. The germline gives CDR1 LGHNA, CDR2 YSLEER. The CDR3, as DNA: TGCGCCAGCAGCCAAGTGCTAAGGAGTAAGGGCACAGATACGCAGTATTTT. The encoded protein is CASSQVLRSKGTDTQYF.

This clonotype was observed many times. J is TRBJ2-6 and V is TRBV7-2, with a possible D match to TRBD2 (6 bases). Trimming pared 3 bases from V and 2 bases from J, leaving 8 bases between. This CDR3 comprises 15 residues. The germline gives CDR1 SGHTA, CDR2 FQGNSA. The DNA of the CDR3 is TGTGCCAGCAGCTTTGGAGGGGCTGGGGCCAACGTCCTGACTTTC. It specifies CASSFGGAGANVLTF. Complete variable domain (other parts from reference TRBV7-2 and TRBJ2-6): GAGVSQSPSNKVTEKGKDVELRCDPISGHTALYWYRQSLGQGLEFLIYFQGNSAPDKSGLPSDRFSAERTGGSVSTLTIQRTQQEDSAVYLCASSFGGAGANVLTFGAGSRLTVL.

This clonotype was counted only a few times. V and J are TRBV6-6 and TRBJ2-7; 8 positions match TRBD1. From germline, CDR1 is MNHNY and CDR2 SVGAGI (reference sequence). The V and J ends lost 6 bases and 4 bases, in that order; junction bases with no gene match: 8. The CDR3 sequence is 14 residues long. The CDR3 DNA is TGTGCCAGCAGCCCCGGACAGGGAGAATACGAGCAGTACTTC. It encodes CASSPGQGEYEQYF.

In its sample, this clonotype was seen a few times. The rearrangement links TRBV29-1 to TRBJ2-7, with D possibly matching TRBD2 (5 bases). With 6 bases removed from V and 0 bases from J, the gap between germline ends came to 12 bases. The V gene's germline CDR1 is SQVTM and CDR2 ANQGSEA. The CDR3 runs 13 residues. The CDR3 nucleotides read TGCAGCGTATTACTAGAGAGCTCCTACGAGCAGTACTTC. It translates to CSVLLESSYEQYF.

This clonotype was recorded many times. The CDR3, as DNA: TGTGCCAGCAGCTTTCCGGGACAGCAAAAACTGTTTTTT. This encodes CASSFPGQQKLFF. The chain uses TRBV11-2 and TRBJ1-4; 7 bases are shared with TRBD1. J gave up 9 bases and V 3 bases, and 4 bases lay outside the gene matches. CDR1 and CDR2 (germline): SGHAT, FQNNGV. This CDR3 contains 13 residues.

This clonotype was found a few times. This chain's CDR3 is CSVERDRGLDTQYF. In DNA form, the CDR3 reads TGCAGCGTTGAGAGGGACAGGGGGTTGGATACGCAGTATTTT. The chain couples TRBV29-1 to TRBJ2-3, with 11 bases lining up with TRBD1. CDR3 size: 14 residues. Germline V CDR1 and CDR2: SQVTM, ANQGSEA. J lost 6 bases, V lost 3 bases, and 5 bases had no gene match.

The table lists this clonotype with many counts. The chain is built from TRBV20-1 and TRBJ1-1, with TRBD1 as a possible D gene (5 bases). V was shortened by 5 bases and J by 0 bases, with 13 bases between the two germline ends. The CDR3 runs to 14 residues. Germline-derived CDR1 and CDR2 are DFQATT and SNEGSKA (reference sequence). The CDR3 nucleotides are TGCAGTGCTTTTAGGTCGGGGGTGAACACTGAAGCTTTCTTT. It yields the protein CSAFRSGVNTEAFF.

This clonotype came up many times. This chain connects TRBV9 to TRBJ1-5; D is uncertain. V shed 2 bases and J shed 1 base, with 4 bases lying between them. The CDR3 covers 13 residues. Per the germline V gene, CDR1 is SGDLS and CDR2 is YYNGEE. CDR3 sequence reads: CASSVGSNQPQHF. The CDR3 DNA reads as TGTGCCAGCAGCGTCGGGAGCAATCAGCCCCAGCATTTT. Based on the CDR3 plus reference TRBV9 and TRBJ1-5, the full variable domain is DSGVTQTPKHLITATGQRVTLRCSPRSGDLSVYWYQQSLDQGLQFLIQYYNGEERAKGNILERFSAQQFPDLHSELNLSSLELGDSALYFCASSVGSNQPQHFGDGTRLSIL.

The sample holds a few counts of this clonotype. The chain combines TRBV20-1 with TRBJ2-1, with TRBD2 matching over 11 bases. In germline, CDR1 is DFQATT, CDR2 SNEGSKA (reference sequence). This CDR3 comprises 16 residues. With 0 bases clipped from V and 4 bases from J, the junction kept 5 bases outside the gene matches. CDR3 coding DNA: TGCAGTGCTAGAGATCCCGGGACTAGCGGTTACAATGAGCAGTTCTTC. This translates into CSARDPGTSGYNEQFF.

This clonotype was recorded at least ten times. The V and J genes are TRBV28 and TRBJ2-7, with no clear D. V lost 6 bases, J lost 4 bases, and 10 bases lay in between. CDR3 length: 12 residues. Germline-derived CDR1 and CDR2 are MDHEN and SYDVKM. The CDR3 DNA sequence: TGTGCCAGCAGCTCGGACGGGTACGAGCAGTACGTC. Residues: CASSSDGYEQYV.

This clonotype was counted a few times. The chain links TRBV6-2 or TRBV6-3 to TRBJ2-7; 10 bases agree with TRBD2. CDR3 length: 14 amino acids. Germline-derived CDR1 and CDR2 are MNHEY and SVGEGT. J lost 3 bases, V lost 7 bases, and 6 bases had no gene match. The CDR3 here is CASTDWTSGYEQYF. The CDR3 bases are TGTGCCAGCACAGACTGGACTAGCGGCTACGAGCAGTACTTC.